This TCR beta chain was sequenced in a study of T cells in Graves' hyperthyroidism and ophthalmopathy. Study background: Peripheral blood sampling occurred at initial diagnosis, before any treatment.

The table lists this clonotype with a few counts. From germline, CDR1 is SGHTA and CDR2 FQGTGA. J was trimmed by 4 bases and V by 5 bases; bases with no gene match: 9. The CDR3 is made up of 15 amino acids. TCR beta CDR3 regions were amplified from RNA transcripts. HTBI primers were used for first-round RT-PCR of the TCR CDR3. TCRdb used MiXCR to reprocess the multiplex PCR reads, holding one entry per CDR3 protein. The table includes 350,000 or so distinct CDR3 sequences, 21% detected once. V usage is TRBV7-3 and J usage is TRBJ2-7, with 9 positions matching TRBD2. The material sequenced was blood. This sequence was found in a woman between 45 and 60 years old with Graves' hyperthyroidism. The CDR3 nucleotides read TGTGCCAGCAGCCTTAGTAGCGGGGGTCAATACGAGCAGTACTTC. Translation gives CASSLSSGGQYEQYF.